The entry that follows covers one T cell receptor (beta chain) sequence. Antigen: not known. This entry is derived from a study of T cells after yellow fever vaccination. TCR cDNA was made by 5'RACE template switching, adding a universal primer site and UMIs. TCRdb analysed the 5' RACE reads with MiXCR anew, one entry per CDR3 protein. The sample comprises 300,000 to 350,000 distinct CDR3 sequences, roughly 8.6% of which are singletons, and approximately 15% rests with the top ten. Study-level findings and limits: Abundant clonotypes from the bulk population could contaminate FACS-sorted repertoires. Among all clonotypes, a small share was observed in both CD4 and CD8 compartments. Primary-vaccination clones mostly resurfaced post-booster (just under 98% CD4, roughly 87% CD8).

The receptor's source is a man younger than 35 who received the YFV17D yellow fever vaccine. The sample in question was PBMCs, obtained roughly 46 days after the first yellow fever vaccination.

DNA of the CDR3: TGCAGCGTTACAGGGGTTGGAGGCAATGAGCAGTTCTTC. This encodes CSVTGVGGNEQFF. The chain carries TRBV29-1 and TRBJ2-1, with TRBD1 matching over 7 bases. Per the germline V gene, CDR1 is SQVTM and CDR2 is ANQGSEA. With V trimmed by 5 bases and J by 6 bases, 7 bases remained unmatched. This CDR3 is 13 amino acids long.